Shown below are 26 T cell receptor beta chains from a single sample sequenced in a study of breast tumors, draining lymph nodes, adjacent tissues listed by TCRdb under 2016. Library prep was done by multiplex PCR. Sequencing took place on an Illumina HiSeq 2000. In TCRdb, the public reads were trimmed at Q25 with fastp and aligned with MiXCR, with productive beta chains retained. Every CDR3 protein is listed once, alongside the most common genes and DNA of its rows. The sample table contains 50,000 to 75,000 distinct CDR3 sequences; only one count was recorded for around three fifths of them. The ten largest clonotypes hold around a fifth of the sample. Sequenced material: breast tumor tissue. The source is a female donor with breast cancer. Some clones in this sample may be carry-over from other donors' samples.

The chain combines TRBV29-1 with TRBJ2-7; 8 nucleotides line up with TRBD2. The V and J ends lost 1 base and 3 bases, in that order; junction bases with no gene match: 5. The CDR3 is 14 amino acids. Germline V lookup: CDR1 SQVTM, CDR2 ANQGSEA. The CDR3 DNA is TGCAGCGTTGAAGTGGCGAGCGGGGGCTACGAGCAGTACTTC. Translation gives CSVEVASGGYEQYF.

This clonotype has a single count. The chain carries TRBV5-1 and TRBJ1-3, with D unresolved. With 1 base removed from V and 4 bases from J, the gap between germline ends came to 6 bases. Germline CDR1 reads SGHRS; CDR2 reads YFSETQ. This CDR3 region has 13 residues. The CDR3 region is CASSLRRGNTIYF. The CDR3 nucleotides read TGCGCCAGCAGCTTGAGAAGGGGAAACACCATATATTTT.

This chain joins TRBV20-1 and TRBJ2-2; no clear D gene. Trimming removed 0 bases at V and 7 bases at J, with 9 bases between. CDR1 and CDR2 (germline): DFQATT, SNEGSKA (reference sequence). The CDR3 consists of 13 residues. CDR3 bases: TGCAGTGCTAGAGACAACGATAACGGGGAGCTGTTTTTT. Translated, it gives CSARDNDNGELFF.

The sample holds many counts of this clonotype. V gene TRBV5-1 combines with J gene TRBJ2-3; TRBD2 might be the D (6 bases). V was clipped by 4 bases and J by 3 bases, with 18 bases between them. The germline CDR1 and CDR2 sequences are SGHRS and YFSETQ. CDR3 size: 16 residues. The CDR3 DNA follows: TGCGCCAGCAGCGACCGGACGAGCGGGTTGACAGATACGCAGTATTTT. This translates into CASSDRTSGLTDTQYF.

The rearrangement uses TRBV7-6 and TRBJ1-4; D gene uncertain. Germline loops: CDR1 SGHVS, CDR2 FNYEAQ. The CDR3 is 15 residues long. Trimming removed 7 bases from V and 0 bases from J, with 12 bases in between. CDR3 in DNA: TGTGCCAGCATCTGGATAAGGGCAACTAATGAAAAACTGTTTTTT. Translating gives CASIWIRATNEKLFF.

The rearrangement links TRBV20-1 to TRBJ1-2; 8 bases match TRBD1. V gave up 1 base and J gave up 7 bases; unmatched junction bases: 11. The CDR3 extends over 15 amino acids. CDR1 DFQATT and CDR2 SNEGSKA come from the germline V gene (reference sequence). CDR3 DNA: TGCAGTGCTAGAGGAGATCGAGGACAGGGAAGTGGCTACACCTTC. Translated, it gives CSARGDRGQGSGYTF.

This chain uses TRBV11-2 with TRBJ1-6, with a weak D call TRBD1 (6 bases). The germline CDR1 and CDR2 sequences are SGHAT and FQNNGV. Trimming took off 1 base at V and 9 bases at J, with 13 bases between the two ends. CDR3 size: 15 residues. The CDR3 DNA reads as TGTGCCAGCAGCTTAGTCAGGGGCCCCCTTTCACCCCTCCACTTT. It codes for CASSLVRGPLSPLHF. The complete variable domain, with remaining parts taken from reference TRBV11-2 and TRBJ1-6, reads EAGVAQSPRYKIIEKRQSVAFWCNPISGHATLYWYQQILGQGPKLLIQFQNNGVVDDSQLPKDRFSAERLKGVDSTLKIQPAKLEDSAVYLCASSLVRGPLSPLHFGNGTRLTVT.

As regards this clonotype: One junction end does not reproduce the germline sequence, and a read error may be involved. The chain is built from TRBV20-1 and TRBJ2-6, with TRBD1 identical over 9 bases. CDR3 length: 18 amino acids. CDR1 and CDR2 (germline): DFQATT, SNEGSKA (reference sequence). The CDR3 region is CSAIPKGQGTSGANALTF. The CDR3, as DNA: TGTAGTGCTATCCCGAAGGGACAGGGAACTTCTGGGGCCAACGCCCTGACTTTC.

The V gene is TRBV9, the J gene TRBJ1-2; possible D gene TRBD1, 6 bases. The V and J ends lost 3 bases and 2 bases respectively, with 8 bases between them. CDR1 SGDLS and CDR2 YYNGEE come from the germline V gene. There are 13 residues in the CDR3. The DNA of the CDR3 is TGTGCCAGCAGCGGGGACACAAACTATGGCTACACCTTC. It codes for CASSGDTNYGYTF. Looking up the rest from reference TRBV9 and TRBJ1-2 gives the full variable domain: DSGVTQTPKHLITATGQRVTLRCSPRSGDLSVYWYQQSLDQGLQFLIQYYNGEERAKGNILERFSAQQFPDLHSELNLSSLELGDSALYFCASSGDTNYGYTFGSGTRLTVV.

Only a few counts were recorded for this clonotype. The genes are TRBV20-1 and TRBJ1-2, with TRBD1 matching 10 bases. CDR1 is DFQATT, CDR2 SNEGSKA, per germline (reference sequence). The V segment lost 1 base and the J segment 8 bases; nucleotides outside the gene matches: 4. The CDR3 totals 13 residues. The CDR3 DNA reads TGCAGTGCTAGAGGGGACAGGGGTCTGGGCTACACCTTC. The encoded protein is CSARGDRGLGYTF.

This clonotype was recorded only once. V gene TRBV14 combines with J gene TRBJ2-3; D gene uncertain. Germline V CDR1 and CDR2: SGHDN, FVKESK. V was trimmed by 2 bases and J by 0 bases, leaving 6 bases between them. This CDR3 contains 14 residues. CDR3 in amino acids: CASSQYMSTDTQYF. The CDR3 region has the DNA TGTGCCAGCAGCCAATACATGAGCACAGATACGCAGTATTTT. Using reference TRBV14 and TRBJ2-3 for the parts outside the CDR3, the full variable domain is EAGVTQFPSHSVIEKGQTVTLRCDPISGHDNLYWYRRVMGKEIKFLLHFVKESKQDESGMPNNRFLAERTGGTYSTLKVQPAELEDSGVYFCASSQYMSTDTQYFGPGTRLTVL.

This clonotype was observed many times. The chain has TRBV12-3 or TRBV12-4 and TRBJ2-2; 10 bases match TRBD1. The CDR3 sequence is 15 residues long. J gave up 5 bases and V 3 bases, and 3 bases lay outside the gene matches. CDR3 amino acids: CASSFRQGATGELFF. DNA of the CDR3: TGTGCCAGCAGTTTTAGACAGGGGGCAACCGGGGAGCTGTTTTTT.

V is TRBV6-1 and J is TRBJ1-4; D is perhaps TRBD1 (5 bases). The CDR3 consists of 12 residues. The germline CDR1 and CDR2 sequences are MNHNS and SASEGT. V was cut by 10 bases and J by 8 bases, with 14 bases left in between. CDR3 residues: CATGGDGEKLFF. The CDR3 coding sequence is TGTGCCACCGGGGGAGACGGCGAAAAACTGTTTTTT.

This clonotype came up many times. CDR3: CASERRNRVDLNQPQHF. DNA for the CDR3: TGTGCCAGCGAGCGCCGAAACAGGGTCGATCTCAATCAGCCCCAGCATTTT. J is TRBJ1-5 and V is TRBV6-6; TRBD1 is a possible D gene (6 bases). In germline, CDR1 is MNHNY, CDR2 SVGAGI (reference sequence). The CDR3 contains 17 residues. Trimming stripped 8 bases from V and 3 bases from J, with 23 bases between.

Only one count was recorded for this clonotype. This chain uses TRBV19 with TRBJ1-2; tentatively, D is TRBD1 (6 bases). Germline V lookup: CDR1 LNHDA, CDR2 SQIVND (reference sequence). Trimming left V 5 bases short and J 1 base short, with 14 bases between. The CDR3 runs 15 residues. DNA for the CDR3: TGTGCCAGTAGTCATCCGGGACAAATTAACTATGGCTACACCTTC. This translates into CASSHPGQINYGYTF.

In regard to this clonotype: A much larger clone sits a single nucleotide away, making a read error possible. This rearrangement joins TRBV9 to TRBJ2-1; D might be TRBD1 (6 bases). CDR3 length equals 14 residues. CDR1 and CDR2 (germline): SGDLS, YYNGEE. The CDR3 protein is CASSGSGGYNEQSF. In DNA, the CDR3 is TGTGCCAGCAGCGGGAGTGGGGGCTACAATGAGCAGTCCTTC.

The chain has TRBV7-8 and TRBJ2-1, with 9 bases lining up with TRBD2. There are 15 residues in the CDR3. The V segment lost 2 bases and the J segment 6 bases; nucleotides outside the gene matches: 5. CDR1 is SGHVS, CDR2 FQNEAQ, per germline. The CDR3 region has the DNA TGTGCCAGCAGCTTATTCGCGGGGGGGGGCAATGAGCAGTTCTTC. Its protein product is CASSLFAGGGNEQFF.

Only one count was recorded for this clonotype. This rearrangement joins TRBV4-3 to TRBJ2-3; 7 bases match TRBD1. Looked up from germline, CDR1 is LGHNA and CDR2 is YSLEER. V trimming: 0 bases; J trimming: 4 bases; junction bases outside the gene matches: 7. CDR3 length: 16 residues. CDR3 nucleotide sequence: TGCGCCAGCAGCCAAGATACAGGACAGGCCCCAGATACGCAGTATTTT. It encodes CASSQDTGQAPDTQYF.

This clonotype was recorded many times. This chain links TRBV7-8 with TRBJ2-1, with no clear D. CDR3 length equals 15 residues. V lost 1 base, J lost 2 bases, and 9 bases lay in between. The germline gives CDR1 SGHVS, CDR2 FQNEAQ. CDR3 in DNA: TGTGCCAGCAGCTTAGGTGTAAGGCCCTACAATGAGCAGTTCTTC. Translating gives CASSLGVRPYNEQFF.

This clonotype was counted a few times. The chain has TRBV29-1 and TRBJ2-1; TRBD2 matches at 10 bases. The germline gives CDR1 SQVTM, CDR2 ANQGSEA. V shed 0 bases and J 8 bases; nucleotides not matched to a gene: 4. There are 14 residues in the CDR3. CDR3 protein: CSVEDGGLADEQFF. The CDR3 DNA follows: TGCAGCGTTGAAGATGGAGGACTAGCGGATGAGCAGTTCTTC.

This clonotype came up many times. The chain recombines TRBV5-4 with TRBJ2-7, with a weak D call TRBD2 (5 bases). V was cut by 3 bases and J by 5 bases, with 18 bases left in between. Germline CDR1 SGHNT, CDR2 YYREEE (reference sequence). This CDR3 is built from 15 residues. Written as DNA, the CDR3 is TGTGCCAGCAGCTCCAACTTAGGAGGTATGAACGAGCAGTACTTC. Translation gives CASSSNLGGMNEQYF.

This clonotype appeared many times. This CDR3 is CASDGYNQPQHF. CDR3 nucleotide sequence: TGTGCCAGTGACGGATACAATCAGCCCCAGCATTTT. V is TRBV19 and J is TRBJ1-5; D gene uncertain. The CDR3 length is 12 residues. The ends were cut back, 8 bases at V and 3 bases at J, with 8 bases in the middle. CDR1 and CDR2 from the germline V gene are LNHDA and SQIVND (reference sequence).

The chain combines TRBV20-1 with TRBJ1-5; TRBD1 might be the D (5 bases). The length of the CDR3 is 15 residues. Deletions cut 6 bases from V and 2 bases from J, with 17 bases between. Germline CDR1 is DFQATT and CDR2 is SNEGSKA (reference sequence). The CDR3 sequence: CSAEEWGTGNQPQHF. For the CDR3, the DNA is TGCAGTGCCGAAGAGTGGGGGACGGGCAATCAGCCCCAGCATTTT.

The chain couples TRBV20-1 to TRBJ2-5; D possibly matches TRBD1 or TRBD2 (5 bases each). This CDR3 region has 13 residues. Per the germline V gene, CDR1 is DFQATT and CDR2 is SNEGSKA (reference sequence). V was pared by 3 bases and J by 5 bases, with 13 bases between. As DNA, the CDR3 is TGCAGTGCTAGCGTTGCAGGGACGGAGACCCAGTACTTC. It translates to CSASVAGTETQYF.

The chain joins TRBV2 to TRBJ2-3, with 11 positions matching TRBD2. J was trimmed by 5 bases and V by 5 bases; bases with no gene match: 9. CDR1 is SNHLY and CDR2 is FYNNEI in the germline V gene. The CDR3 contains 16 residues. Written as DNA, the CDR3 is TGTGCCAGCAGTCCGGGACTAGCGGCCTTGGGAGATACGCAGTATTTT. It translates to CASSPGLAALGDTQYF.

This clonotype was observed a handful of times. One base away lies a much larger clone, so this may be a sequencing read error. Given the absence of the conserved phenylalanine or tryptophan at the CDR3 end, a read error is likely. The rearrangement joins TRBV19 to TRBJ2-7, with 8 bases matching TRBD1. V trimming: 5 bases; J trimming: 1 base; junction bases outside the gene matches: 10. CDR1 and CDR2 (germline): LNHDA, SQIVND (reference sequence). CDR3 length equals 16 residues. CDR3: CASSGLGQGASYEQYS. The CDR3 region has the DNA TGTGCCAGTAGTGGCCTGGGGCAGGGGGCGTCCTACGAGCAGTACTCC.